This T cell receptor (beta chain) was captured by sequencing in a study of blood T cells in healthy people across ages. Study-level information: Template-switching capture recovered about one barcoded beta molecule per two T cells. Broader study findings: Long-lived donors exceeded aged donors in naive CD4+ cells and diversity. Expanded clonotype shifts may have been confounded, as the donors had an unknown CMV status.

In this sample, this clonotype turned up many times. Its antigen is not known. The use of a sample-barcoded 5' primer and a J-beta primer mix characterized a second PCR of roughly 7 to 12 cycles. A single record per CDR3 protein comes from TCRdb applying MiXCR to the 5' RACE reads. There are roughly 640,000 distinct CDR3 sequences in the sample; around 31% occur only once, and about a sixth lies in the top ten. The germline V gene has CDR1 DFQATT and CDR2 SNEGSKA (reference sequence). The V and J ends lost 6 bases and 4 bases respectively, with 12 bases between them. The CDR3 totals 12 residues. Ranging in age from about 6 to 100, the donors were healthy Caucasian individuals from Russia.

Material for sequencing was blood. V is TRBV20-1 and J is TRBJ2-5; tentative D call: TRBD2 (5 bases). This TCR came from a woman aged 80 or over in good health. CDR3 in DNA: TGCAGTGCCGTAAGAGAGGGAGAGACCCAGTACTTC. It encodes CSAVREGETQYF.